Shown below are 4 T cell receptor beta chains from a single sample sequenced in a study of blood T cell repertoires in COVID-19. Produced via immunoSEQ multiplex PCR; TCRdb's table is partial and in-frame only. Of hundreds of thousands of clones in the sample, about nine tenths were seen once. The sample consisted of PBMCs or T cells enriched from blood (not recorded which). These receptors were taken from a man in his forties or fifties who had recovered from COVID-19.

CDR3 in amino acids: CASSQDSGRAGELFF. In DNA form, the CDR3 reads TGTGCCAGCAGCCAAGACAGCGGGAGGGCCGGGGAGCTGTTTTTT. The rearrangement links TRBV4-2 to TRBJ2-2; 10 bases are shared with TRBD2. The CDR3 runs to 15 residues. Germline CDR1 and CDR2: LGHNA and YNFKEQ. J was trimmed by 6 bases and V by 0 bases; bases with no gene match: 1.

The V call is TRBV5-8, the J call TRBJ1-3; D gene ambiguous. Germline CDR1 SGHTS, CDR2 YDEGEE. Trimming shortened V by 0 bases and J by 0 bases, and 4 bases separated the two germline ends. This CDR3 has 14 amino acids. The CDR3 DNA reads TGTGCCAGCAGCTTGGGACTCTCTGGAAACACCATATATTTT. Its protein is CASSLGLSGNTIYF.

The chain carries TRBV6-5 and TRBJ2-1, with D hard to call. CDR1 and CDR2 from the germline V gene are MNHEY and SVGAGI. The CDR3 covers 14 residues. V was clipped by 7 bases and J by 2 bases, with 12 bases between them. CDR3 region: CASTASSPYNEQFF. Here the CDR3 DNA reads TGTGCCAGCACTGCGTCGAGCCCCTACAATGAGCAGTTCTTC.

The gene calls are TRBV5-1 and TRBJ1-1; tentative D call: TRBD1 (5 bases). The V end was cut by 7 bases, the J end by 6 bases, with 22 bases between. In germline, CDR1 is SGHRS, CDR2 YFSETQ. The CDR3 is made up of 15 amino acids. DNA for the CDR3: TGCGCCAGCCGTGAAATGAGTGCGCCGGGGGCTGAAGCTTTCTTT. Its translation: CASREMSAPGAEAFF.